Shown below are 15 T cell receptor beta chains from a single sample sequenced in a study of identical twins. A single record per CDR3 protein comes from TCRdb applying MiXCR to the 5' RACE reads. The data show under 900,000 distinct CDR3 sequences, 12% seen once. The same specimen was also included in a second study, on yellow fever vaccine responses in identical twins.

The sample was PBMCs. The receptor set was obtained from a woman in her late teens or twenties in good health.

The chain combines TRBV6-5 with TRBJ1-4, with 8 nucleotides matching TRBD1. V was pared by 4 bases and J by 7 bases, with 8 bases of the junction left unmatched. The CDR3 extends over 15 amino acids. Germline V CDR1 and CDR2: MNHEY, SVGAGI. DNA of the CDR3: TGTGCCAGCAGTTTTACAGGGGGTAGGGGTGAAAAACTGTTTTTT. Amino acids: CASSFTGGRGEKLFF.

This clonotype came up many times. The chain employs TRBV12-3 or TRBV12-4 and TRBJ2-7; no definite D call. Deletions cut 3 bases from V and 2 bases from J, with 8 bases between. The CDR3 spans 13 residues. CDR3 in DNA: TGTGCCAGCAGTTTGACCACCGCCTACGAGCAGTACGTC. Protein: CASSLTTAYEQYV.

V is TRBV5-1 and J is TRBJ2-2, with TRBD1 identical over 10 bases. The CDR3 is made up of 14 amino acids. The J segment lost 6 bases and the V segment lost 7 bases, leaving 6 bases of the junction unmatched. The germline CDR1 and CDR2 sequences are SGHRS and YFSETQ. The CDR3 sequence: CASRQGAPAGELFF. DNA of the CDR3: TGCGCCAGCCGACAGGGGGCCCCGGCCGGGGAGCTGTTTTTT.

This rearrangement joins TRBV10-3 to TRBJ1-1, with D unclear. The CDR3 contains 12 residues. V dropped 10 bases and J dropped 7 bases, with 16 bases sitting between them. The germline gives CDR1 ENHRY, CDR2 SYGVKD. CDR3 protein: CATWAGLDEAFF. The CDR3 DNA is TGTGCCACCTGGGCGGGGTTGGATGAAGCTTTCTTT.

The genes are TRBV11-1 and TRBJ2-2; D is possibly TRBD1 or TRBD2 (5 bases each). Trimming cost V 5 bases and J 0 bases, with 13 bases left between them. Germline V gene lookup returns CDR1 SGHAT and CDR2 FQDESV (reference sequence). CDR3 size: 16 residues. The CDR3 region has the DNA TGTGCCAGCAGCCCAAAAGGGACGACGAACACCGGGGAGCTGTTTTTT. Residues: CASSPKGTTNTGELFF.

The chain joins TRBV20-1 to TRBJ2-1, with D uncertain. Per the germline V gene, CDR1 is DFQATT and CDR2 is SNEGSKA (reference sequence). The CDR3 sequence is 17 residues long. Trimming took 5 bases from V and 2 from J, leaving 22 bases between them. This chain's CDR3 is CSALNLGLRSTYNEQFF. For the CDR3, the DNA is TGCAGTGCTCTTAACCTAGGGCTTCGAAGTACCTACAATGAGCAGTTCTTC.

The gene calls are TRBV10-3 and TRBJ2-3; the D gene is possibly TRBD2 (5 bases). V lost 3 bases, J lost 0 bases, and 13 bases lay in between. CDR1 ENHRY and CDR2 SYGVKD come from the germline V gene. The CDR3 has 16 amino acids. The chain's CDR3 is CAISDPSGPSTDTQYF. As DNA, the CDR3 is TGTGCCATCAGTGACCCCAGCGGACCTAGCACAGATACGCAGTATTTT.

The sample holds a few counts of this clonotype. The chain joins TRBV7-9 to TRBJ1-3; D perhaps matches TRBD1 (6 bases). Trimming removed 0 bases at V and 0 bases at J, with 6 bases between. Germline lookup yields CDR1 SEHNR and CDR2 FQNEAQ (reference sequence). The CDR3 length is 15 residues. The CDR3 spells CASSLARGSGNTIYF. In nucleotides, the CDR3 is TGTGCCAGCAGCTTAGCCAGGGGCTCTGGAAACACCATATATTTT.

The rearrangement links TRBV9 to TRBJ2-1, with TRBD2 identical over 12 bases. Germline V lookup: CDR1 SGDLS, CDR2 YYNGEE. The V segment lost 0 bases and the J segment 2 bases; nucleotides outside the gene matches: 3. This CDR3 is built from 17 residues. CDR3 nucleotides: TGTGCCAGCAGCGTAGCACTAGCGGGAGGACCCTACAATGAGCAGTTCTTC. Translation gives CASSVALAGGPYNEQFF. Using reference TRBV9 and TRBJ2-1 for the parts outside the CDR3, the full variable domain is DSGVTQTPKHLITATGQRVTLRCSPRSGDLSVYWYQQSLDQGLQFLIQYYNGEERAKGNILERFSAQQFPDLHSELNLSSLELGDSALYFCASSVALAGGPYNEQFFGPGTRLTVL.

CDR3: CASSLSPGGLAETQYF. The CDR3 DNA reads as TGTGCCAGCAGCTTATCCCCGGGGGGACTAGCGGAGACCCAGTACTTC. The chain combines TRBV7-2 with TRBJ2-5; 10 nucleotides match TRBD2. V lost 2 bases, J lost 5 bases, and 8 bases stayed unmatched. This CDR3 comprises 16 residues. Germline loops: CDR1 SGHTA, CDR2 FQGNSA.

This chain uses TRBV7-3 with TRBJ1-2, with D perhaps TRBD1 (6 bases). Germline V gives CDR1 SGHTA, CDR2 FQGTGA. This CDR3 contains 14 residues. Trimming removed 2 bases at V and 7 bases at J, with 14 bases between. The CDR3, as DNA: TGTGCCAGCAGCTTAGGGGGACAACAATTTGGCTACACCTTC. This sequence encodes CASSLGGQQFGYTF.

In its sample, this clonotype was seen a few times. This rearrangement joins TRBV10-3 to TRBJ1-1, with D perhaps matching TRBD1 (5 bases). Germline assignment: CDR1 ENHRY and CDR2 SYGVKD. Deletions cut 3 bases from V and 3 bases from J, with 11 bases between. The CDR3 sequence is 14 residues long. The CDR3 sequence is CAISEGGAYTEAFF. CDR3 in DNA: TGTGCCATCAGTGAAGGTGGGGCTTACACTGAAGCTTTCTTT.

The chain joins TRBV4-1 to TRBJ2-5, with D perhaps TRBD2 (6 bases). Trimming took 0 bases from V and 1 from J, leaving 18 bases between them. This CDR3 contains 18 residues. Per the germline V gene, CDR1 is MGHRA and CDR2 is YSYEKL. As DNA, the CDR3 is TGCGCCAGCAGCCAAGAAAACTTGGCGGGGCGCACCCAAGAGACCCAGTACTTC. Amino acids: CASSQENLAGRTQETQYF.

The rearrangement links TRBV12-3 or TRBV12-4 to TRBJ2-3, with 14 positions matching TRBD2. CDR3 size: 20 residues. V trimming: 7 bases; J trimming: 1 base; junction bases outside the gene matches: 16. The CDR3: CASIPDRRLAGGLGTDTQYF. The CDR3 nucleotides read TGTGCCAGCATTCCTGACAGGCGACTAGCGGGAGGGCTGGGCACAGATACGCAGTATTTT.

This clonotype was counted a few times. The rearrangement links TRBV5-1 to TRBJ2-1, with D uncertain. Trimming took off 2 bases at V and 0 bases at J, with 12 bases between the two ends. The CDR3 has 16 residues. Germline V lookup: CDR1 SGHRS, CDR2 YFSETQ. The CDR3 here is CASSLEKTSSYNEQFF. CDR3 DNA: TGCGCCAGCAGCTTAGAGAAAACGAGCTCCTACAATGAGCAGTTCTTC.